This T cell receptor (beta chain) was observed in a study of blood T cell repertoires in COVID-19. Study-level information: Samples representing acute and convalescent COVID-19 were sourced from the United States, Italy and Spain. PBMCs, B-cell-depleted T cells, or T cells provided the cDNA or gDNA that made up the material.

Study processing details: For nucleated cells, counts were estimated from reference gene primer amplification. Assay: immunoSEQ multiplex PCR; the TCRdb copy retains only in-frame clones and omits some. V and J calls and clone size are given by that table; D and trimming were obtained from the DNA. The repertoire consists of under 250,000 clones, with about 79% occurring once and the leading ten covering less than 15%. The germline CDR1 and CDR2 sequences are MGHRA and YSYEKL. The CDR3 has 15 amino acids. The V gene end was trimmed by 4 bases and the J gene end by 1 base; junction bases not matched to a gene: 6.

The V gene is TRBV4-1, the J gene TRBJ1-1; 7 positions match TRBD1. The TCR was taken from a human donor in a cohort sampled during active COVID-19. Input material: peripheral blood. Written as DNA, the CDR3 is TGCGCCAGCAGCCTCCACCAGGGGGAGAACACTGAAGCTTTCTTT. Translating gives CASSLHQGENTEAFF.